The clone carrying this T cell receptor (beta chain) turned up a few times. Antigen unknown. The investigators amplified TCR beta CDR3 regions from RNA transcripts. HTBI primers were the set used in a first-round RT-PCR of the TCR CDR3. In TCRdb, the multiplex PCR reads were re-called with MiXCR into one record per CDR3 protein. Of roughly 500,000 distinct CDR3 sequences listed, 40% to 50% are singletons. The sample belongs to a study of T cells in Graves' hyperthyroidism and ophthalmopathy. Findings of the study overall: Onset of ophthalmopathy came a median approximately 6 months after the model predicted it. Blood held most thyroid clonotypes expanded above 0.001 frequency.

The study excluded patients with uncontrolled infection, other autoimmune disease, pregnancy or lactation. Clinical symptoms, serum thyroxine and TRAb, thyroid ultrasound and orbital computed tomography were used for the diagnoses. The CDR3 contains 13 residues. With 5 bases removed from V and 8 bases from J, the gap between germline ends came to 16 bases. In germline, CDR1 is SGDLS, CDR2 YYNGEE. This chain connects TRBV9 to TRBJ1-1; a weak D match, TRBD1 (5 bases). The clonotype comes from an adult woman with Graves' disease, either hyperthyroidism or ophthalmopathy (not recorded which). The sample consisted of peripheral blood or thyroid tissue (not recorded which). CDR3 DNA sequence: TGTGCCAGCAGTACGGGGGAGGGACTCGAAGCTTTCTTT. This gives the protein CASSTGEGLEAFF.